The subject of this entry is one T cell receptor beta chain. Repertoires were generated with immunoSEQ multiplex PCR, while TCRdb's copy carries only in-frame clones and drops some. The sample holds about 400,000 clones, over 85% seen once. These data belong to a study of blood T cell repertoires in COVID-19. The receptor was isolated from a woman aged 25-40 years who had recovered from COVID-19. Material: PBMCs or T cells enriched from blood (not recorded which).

The CDR3 nucleotides read TGTGCCAGCAGCAGGCGGACAGGGGGCTACGAGCAGTACTTC. Translated: CASSRRTGGYEQYF. This sequence joins TRBV6-5 and TRBJ2-7; 10 nucleotides line up with TRBD1. This CDR3 comprises 14 residues. J was trimmed by 3 bases and V by 6 bases; bases with no gene match: 5. Germline assignment: CDR1 MNHEY and CDR2 SVGAGI.